This is a list of T cell receptor beta chains from one sample in a study of T cell responses to AZD1222 COVID-19 vaccine. Sequenced by immunoSEQ multiplex PCR; TCRdb stores in-frame clones only, minus some. The data contain 140,000 to 150,000 clones, 88% of them singletons. This material consisted of peripheral blood, taken on day 0 of AZD1222 vaccination. All receptors derive from an adult in good health. The CDR3 runs from the conserved cysteine through the conserved F or W. Fields, in order: CDR3 protein, CDR3 DNA, J gene, clone size, V gene, D gene. D genes are given only for firm matches. Not every row has a clone size; where given, it reads once, few, many or a size class.

CASTPQGQTEAFF	TGTGCCAGCACCCCCCAGGGCCAGACTGAAGCTTTCTTT	TRBJ1-1	-	TRBV2	-
CASSLSGSGNQPQHF	TGTGCCAGCAGCTTATCAGGGTCTGGCAATCAGCCCCAGCATTTT	TRBJ1-5	many	TRBV7-9	-
CASSGQAMNTEAFF	TGTGCCAGCAGCGGACAGGCCATGAACACTGAAGCTTTCTTT	TRBJ1-1	-	TRBV9	-
CASRYGQEYF	TGTGCCAGCAGATACGGACAGGAGTACTTC	TRBJ2-5	few	TRBV6-5	TRBD1
CASSQVAGLAYEKLFF	TGTGCCAGCAGCCAAGTCGCTGGGTTGGCTTATGAAAAACTGTTTTTT	TRBJ1-4	-	TRBV4-2	-
CASSGAATNEKLFF	TGTGCCAGCAGTGGGGCCGCAACTAATGAAAAACTGTTTTTT	TRBJ1-4	-	TRBV27	-
CAISGGFREAFF	TGTGCCATCAGTGGTGGATTTAGAGAAGCTTTCTTT	TRBJ1-1	-	TRBV10-3	-
CASSPPGTQANYGYTF	TGTGCCAGCTCACCCCCAGGTACACAAGCTAACTATGGCTACACCTTC	TRBJ1-2	few	TRBV18	-
CASRGETANQPQHF	TGTGCCAGCAGGGGGGAGACAGCCAATCAGCCCCAGCATTTT	TRBJ1-5	-	TRBV2	-
CASSGTGVTTAGELFF	TGTGCCAGCAGCGGGACAGGGGTGACGACAGCCGGGGAGCTGTTTTTT	TRBJ2-2	-	TRBV9	TRBD1
CASSTGASTNEKLFF	TGTGCCAGTAGTACGGGGGCGTCAACTAATGAAAAACTGTTTTTT	TRBJ1-4	-	TRBV19	-
CASSGYGDPNTGELFF	TGTGCCAGCAGCGGGTATGGGGACCCGAACACCGGGGAGCTGTTTTTT	TRBJ2-2	-	TRBV5-6	-
CASSYTTDTEAFF	TGCGCCAGCAGCTATACGACAGACACTGAAGCTTTCTTT	TRBJ1-1	-	TRBV5-1	-
CASSFEGQEYNEQFF	TGTGCCAGCAGCTTTGAGGGACAGGAGTACAATGAGCAGTTCTTC	TRBJ2-1	-	TRBV11-3	TRBD1
CASSGRLGGLTDTQYF	TGTGCCAGCAGCGGGCGGTTAGGAGGCCTCACAGATACGCAGTATTTT	TRBJ2-3	-	TRBV5-8	-
CASSRQGEAFF	TGTGCCAGCAGCCGTCAGGGGGAGGCTTTCTTT	TRBJ1-1	once	TRBV3-1/TRBV3-2	TRBD1
CASSESQGSPLHF	TGCGCCAGCAGTGAGTCCCAAGGTTCACCCCTCCACTTT	TRBJ1-6	-	TRBV10-2	-
CASSSGTGAATEAFF	TGTGCCAGTAGTTCAGGGACAGGGGCGGCCACTGAAGCTTTCTTT	TRBJ1-1	-	TRBV19	TRBD1
CASSVGSYGYTF	TGTGCCAGCAGCGTGGGAAGCTATGGCTACACCTTC	TRBJ1-2	-	TRBV9	-
CASSRGQIPNTQYF	TGTGCCAGCAGCAGGGGACAGATTCCAAATACGCAGTATTTT	TRBJ2-3	once	TRBV11-3	TRBD1
CSVLSWGLYGYTF	TGCAGCGTCCTTTCTTGGGGGCTCTATGGCTACACCTTC	TRBJ1-2	-	TRBV29-1	-
CASRPAGGGYTF	TGTGCCAGCCGCCCGGCCGGGGGCGGCTACACCTTC	TRBJ1-2	-	TRBV28	-
CASSFSSGRTDTQYF	TGTGCCAGCAGCTTTTCTAGCGGACGCACAGATACGCAGTATTTT	TRBJ2-3	-	TRBV7-9	TRBD2
CASSTGQGLMNTEAFF	TGTGCCAGTAGTACGGGACAGGGTTTAATGAACACTGAAGCTTTCTTT	TRBJ1-1	-	TRBV19	TRBD1
CATSDLRTDTEAFF	TGTGCCACCAGTGATTTAAGAACAGACACTGAAGCTTTCTTT	TRBJ1-1	-	TRBV24-1	-
CASSIGGSQYEQYF	TGTGCCAGTAGTATAGGGGGATCCCAATACGAGCAGTACTTC	TRBJ2-7	-	TRBV19	-
CRGTIGTEAFF	TGCAGGGGGACGATCGGAACTGAAGCTTTCTTT	TRBJ1-1	-	TRBV20-1	-
CASRDASSPLHF	TGTGCCAGCCGGGACGCCAGTTCACCCCTCCACTTT	TRBJ1-6	-	TRBV12-3/TRBV12-4	-
CASSLLAESSYEQYF	TGTGCCAGCAGCTTATTGGCAGAAAGCTCCTACGAGCAGTACTTC	TRBJ2-7	few	TRBV7-3	-
CASRRSLDTGELFF	TGTGCCAGCAGACGTTCTCTAGACACCGGGGAGCTGTTTTTT	TRBJ2-2	-	TRBV5-5	-
CASSAGPSGANVLTF	TGTGCCAGTAGTGCGGGTCCGTCTGGGGCCAACGTCCTGACTTTC	TRBJ2-6	-	TRBV19	-
CASRPWGQGDTQYF	TGTGCCAGCAGACCGTGGGGGCAGGGAGATACGCAGTATTTT	TRBJ2-3	-	TRBV14	-
CASSNAGGISHGYTF	TGTGCCAGCAGCAACGCGGGGGGGATCAGTCATGGCTACACCTTC	TRBJ1-2	once	TRBV7-8	-
CASSLSNSPLHF	TGTGCCAGCAGTTTGAGTAATTCACCCCTCCACTTT	TRBJ1-6	-	TRBV28	-
CASSLRGGRGNTEAFF	TGTGCCAGCAGTCTGCGAGGGGGAAGGGGAAACACTGAAGCTTTCTTT	TRBJ1-1	-	TRBV6-4	-
CASSYQASSYNEQFF	TGTGCCAGCAGTTACCAAGCGAGCTCCTACAATGAGCAGTTCTTC	TRBJ2-1	-	TRBV6-5	-
CASSLTGEAFF	TGTGCCAGCAGCTTGACAGGGGAAGCTTTCTTT	TRBJ1-1	once	TRBV5-6	-
CASSVTVRTEAFF	TGTGCCAGCAGTGTAACCGTTCGCACTGAAGCTTTCTTT	TRBJ1-1	-	TRBV14	-
CASSPAVGQGLYEQYF	TGTGCCAGCTCACCCGCTGTTGGACAGGGCCTATACGAGCAGTACTTC	TRBJ2-7	-	TRBV18	TRBD1
CASSQEERVYGYTF	TGCGCCAGCAGCCAAGAGGAAAGAGTCTATGGCTACACCTTC	TRBJ1-2	few	TRBV4-1	-